This T cell receptor beta chain is from a study of cytomegalovirus exposure and HLA in healthy donors. The study's findings and limits: In a later analysis, the majority of CMV-associated beta chains seemingly showed HLA restriction.

Germline V gives CDR1 KGHSH, CDR2 LQKENI. Trimming shortened V by 3 bases and J by 5 bases, and 7 bases separated the two germline ends. The CDR3 has 13 residues. A note on this clone: Its antigen is unidentified.

The PCR was carried out with 60 Vbeta primers and 13 Jbeta primers. Sequenced by immunoSEQ multiplex PCR; TCRdb stores in-frame clones only, minus some. This table holds some 130,000 clones, 60% to 80% found once. All the people who gave samples were healthy bone marrow donors. The V gene is TRBV18, the J gene TRBJ2-2; no reliable D call. The sample consisted of PBMCs. This sequence was found in a man aged 25 to 40 in good health and CMV-seronegative. The CDR3 loop reads CASSPMETGELFF. CDR3 in DNA: TGTGCCAGCTCACCTATGGAGACCGGGGAGCTGTTTTTT.